These 16 T cell receptor beta chains share one sample of origin, sequenced in a study of control samples from healthy donors and cancer patients. Method: immunoSEQ multiplex PCR; TCRdb's copy keeps in-frame clones and lacks some. The sample table includes fewer than 250,000 clones. The sample taken for sequencing was blood. Source of these receptors: a woman in her 30s in good health.

CDR3: CASSLGRGNTIYF. CDR3 nucleotide sequence: TGTGCCAGCAGCTTGGGGAGGGGAAACACCATATATTTT. This chain joins TRBV11-2 and TRBJ1-3; the D is unclear. Trimming shortened V by 3 bases and J by 4 bases, and 7 bases separated the two germline ends. CDR1 and CDR2 (germline): SGHAT, FQNNGV. The CDR3 has 13 amino acids.

The chain combines TRBV15 with TRBJ2-2, with unresolved D. This CDR3 contains 14 residues. Germline V gene data show CDR1 as LNHNV and CDR2 as YYDKDF (reference sequence). The V end was cut by 0 bases, the J end by 7 bases, with 9 bases between. The CDR3 reads CATSRDYGGGELFF. In nucleotides, the CDR3 is TGTGCCACCAGCAGAGATTACGGTGGCGGGGAGCTGTTTTTT.

The rearrangement links TRBV6-1 to TRBJ1-6; TRBD1 matches at 10 bases. V shed 1 base, J shed 7 bases, and the junction held 1 base outside the gene matches. The germline gives CDR1 MNHNS, CDR2 SASEGT. This CDR3 is 15 amino acids long. The CDR3 reads CASSEGTGGNSPLHF. In nucleotides, the CDR3 is TGTGCCAGCAGTGAAGGGACAGGGGGAAATTCACCCCTCCACTTT.

The chain links TRBV7-8 to TRBJ2-1; D is possibly TRBD1 or TRBD2 (5 bases each). The CDR3 is made up of 13 amino acids. In germline, CDR1 is SGHVS, CDR2 FQNEAQ. Trimming pared 5 bases from V and 6 bases from J, leaving 11 bases between. The CDR3 region is CASSLGRSNEQFF. DNA for the CDR3: TGTGCCAGCAGCCTGGGACGGAGCAATGAGCAGTTCTTC.

The chain carries TRBV6-4 and TRBJ2-3; D possibly corresponds to TRBD1 (6 bases). V gave up 7 bases and J gave up 5 bases, with 19 bases separating them. The CDR3 has 15 residues. Germline CDR1 and CDR2: MRHNA and SNTAGT. The CDR3 nucleotides read TGTGCCAGCAAAAGCACAGGGAACCCTGAAGATACGCAGTATTTT. Translation: CASKSTGNPEDTQYF.

The rearrangement uses TRBV18 and TRBJ2-7; D unresolved. Trimming removed 1 base at V and 4 bases at J, with 8 bases between. This CDR3 is built from 13 residues. CDR1 and CDR2 from the germline V gene are KGHSH and LQKENI. The CDR3 DNA follows: TGTGCCAGCTCACCACTATTGACTTACGAGCAGTACTTC. This translates into CASSPLLTYEQYF.

The CDR3: CASSVSGRVDGYTF. DNA for the CDR3: TGTGCCAGCAGTGTATCGGGACGTGTGGATGGCTACACCTTC. This chain connects TRBV2 to TRBJ1-2, with a possible D match to TRBD1 (5 bases). CDR1 is SNHLY and CDR2 is FYNNEI in the germline V gene. The CDR3 totals 14 residues. V dropped 4 bases and J dropped 6 bases, with 15 bases sitting between them.

The chain has TRBV5-1 and TRBJ1-2, with 8 nucleotides matching TRBD1. CDR3 length equals 14 residues. Trimming at V came to 0 bases and at J to 6 bases, leaving 4 bases not matched to a gene. Germline V CDR1 and CDR2: SGHRS, YFSETQ. The CDR3 DNA follows: TGCGCCAGCAGCTTGGGGCAGGGGGCTGATGGCTACACCTTC. Its protein is CASSLGQGADGYTF.

This chain joins TRBV5-1 and TRBJ1-1, with TRBD1 as a possible D gene (5 bases). Trimming removed 1 base at V and 1 base at J, with 11 bases between. Germline CDR1 and CDR2: SGHRS and YFSETQ. The CDR3 is 15 residues long. DNA for the CDR3: TGCGCCAGCAGCTTGATCGGGACCCCGAACACTGAAGCTTTCTTT. This codes for CASSLIGTPNTEAFF. Variable domain in full (rest from reference TRBV5-1 and TRBJ1-1): KAGVTQTPRYLIKTRGQQVTLSCSPISGHRSVSWYQQTPGQGLQFLFEYFSETQRNKGNFPGRFSGRQFSNSRSEMNVSTLELGDSALYLCASSLIGTPNTEAFFGQGTRLTVV.

The genes are TRBV6-2 or TRBV6-3 and TRBJ1-6; D not certain. Deletions cut 0 bases from V and 16 bases from J, with 10 bases between. The CDR3 covers 12 residues. Germline CDR1 reads MNHEY; CDR2 reads SVGEGT. CDR3 DNA: TGTGCCAGCAGTTACTCGATGGCAAAGCTCCACTTT. Amino acid sequence: CASSYSMAKLHF.

J is TRBJ1-2 and V is TRBV25-1; TRBD1 matches at 10 bases. Trimming cost V 1 base and J 4 bases; bases outside gene matches: 12. The length of the CDR3 is 18 residues. CDR1 and CDR2 from the germline V gene are MGHDK and SYGVNS. The CDR3 loop reads CASSEFVTGGAIGYGYTF. The CDR3 nucleotides read TGTGCCAGCAGTGAATTCGTGACAGGGGGCGCGATCGGCTATGGCTACACCTTC.

V and J are TRBV7-9 and TRBJ1-4; D remains ambiguous. Trimming pared 1 base from V and 6 bases from J, leaving 9 bases between. The CDR3 has 14 residues. The germline V gene encodes CDR1 SEHNR and CDR2 FQNEAQ (reference sequence). In DNA form, the CDR3 reads TGTGCCAGCAGCTTAGGTTCAGTTTATGAAAAACTGTTTTTT. As protein: CASSLGSVYEKLFF.

CDR3 loop: CASSLDPTGANQPQHF. CDR3 DNA: TGTGCCAGCAGTCTAGACCCGACAGGGGCTAATCAGCCCCAGCATTTT. The rearrangement links TRBV27 to TRBJ1-5; the match to TRBD1 covers 8 bases. CDR3 length: 16 residues. Trimming cost V 5 bases and J 4 bases; bases outside gene matches: 10. CDR1 is MNHEY, CDR2 SMNVEV, per germline (reference sequence).

The rearrangement uses TRBV5-1 and TRBJ2-7; 8 bases align to TRBD1. Unmatched junction bases numbered 0, after V lost 1 base and J lost 6 bases. Germline lookup yields CDR1 SGHRS and CDR2 YFSETQ. This CDR3 has 12 amino acids. The CDR3 DNA sequence: TGCGCCAGCAGCTTGACAGGGGGCGAGCAGTACTTC. Encoded protein: CASSLTGGEQYF.

CDR3 bases: TGTGCCACCGGGGGGAAGGTCCTGTCACCCCTCCACTTT. Translating gives CATGGKVLSPLHF. The chain uses TRBV2 and TRBJ1-6, with a weak D call TRBD1 (5 bases). CDR1 and CDR2 from the germline V gene are SNHLY and FYNNEI. Trimming pared 10 bases from V and 10 bases from J, leaving 17 bases between. The CDR3 is 13 residues long.

The chain employs TRBV19 and TRBJ2-1; 8 bases match TRBD2. Losses at the gene ends were 9 bases for V and 4 bases for J; bases not matched to a gene: 11. Germline-derived CDR1 and CDR2 are LNHDA and SQIVND (reference sequence). The CDR3 has 15 amino acids. The CDR3 coding sequence is TGTGCCAGCCAGAAGCTAGCGGGCCTTTACAATGAGCAGTTCTTC. Its translation: CASQKLAGLYNEQFF.